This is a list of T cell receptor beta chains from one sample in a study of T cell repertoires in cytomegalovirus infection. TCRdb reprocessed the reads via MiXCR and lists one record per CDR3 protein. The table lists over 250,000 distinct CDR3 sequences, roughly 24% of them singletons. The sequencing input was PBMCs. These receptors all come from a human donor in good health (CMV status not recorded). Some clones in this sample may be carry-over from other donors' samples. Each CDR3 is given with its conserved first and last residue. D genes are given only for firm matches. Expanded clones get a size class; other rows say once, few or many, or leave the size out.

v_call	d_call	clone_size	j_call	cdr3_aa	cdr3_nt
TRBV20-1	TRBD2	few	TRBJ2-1	CSAPQGLAGGPGWYNEQFF	TGCAGTGCTCCCCAAGGACTAGCGGGGGGGCCAGGGTGGTACAATGAGCAGTTCTTC
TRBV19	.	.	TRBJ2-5	CASSASLRETQYF	TGTGCCAGTAGTGCCAGTTTACGAGAGACCCAGTACTTC
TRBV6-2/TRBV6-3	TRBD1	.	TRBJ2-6	CASSLSRGQVLSGANVLTF	TGTGCCAGCAGTCTTTCTCGCGGACAGGTACTCTCTGGGGCCAACGTCCTGACTTTC
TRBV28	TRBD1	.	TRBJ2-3	CASSSWGQGKDTQYF	TGTGCCAGCAGTTCCTGGGGACAGGGCAAAGATACGCAGTATTTT
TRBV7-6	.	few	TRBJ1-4	CASSQLRGEKLFF	TGTGCCAGCAGCCAGCTCAGGGGTGAAAAACTGTTTTTT
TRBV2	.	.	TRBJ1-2	CASTFSQGRGYTF	TGTGCCAGCACCTTCTCCCAGGGACGTGGCTACACCTTC
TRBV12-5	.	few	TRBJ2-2	CASGLLNRARGTGELFF	TGTGCTAGTGGTTTGCTCAACAGGGCCCGTGGCACCGGGGAGCTGTTTTTT
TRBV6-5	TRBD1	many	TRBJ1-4	CASSYTGTAAPNEKLFF	TGTGCCAGCAGTTATACCGGGACAGCCGCCCCTAATGAAAAACTGTTTTTT
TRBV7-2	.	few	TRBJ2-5	CASSLGSRDWETQYF	TGTGCCAGCAGCTTAGGGTCCAGGGATTGGGAGACCCAGTACTTC
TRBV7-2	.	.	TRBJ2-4	CASSLRVAKNIQYF	TGTGCCAGCAGCTTAAGGGTAGCCAAAAACATTCAGTACTTC
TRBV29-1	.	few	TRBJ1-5	CSVKVGASAGVNSNQPQHF	TGCAGCGTTAAAGTTGGAGCTAGCGCGGGGGTCAACAGCAATCAGCCCCAGCATTTT
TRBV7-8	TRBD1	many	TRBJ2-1	CASTLDRSSYNEQFF	TGTGCCAGCACCTTGGACAGGAGCTCCTACAATGAGCAGTTCTTC
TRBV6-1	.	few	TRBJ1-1	CASSDLVVKAFF	TGTGCCAGCAGTGACCTGGTGGTTAAAGCTTTCTTT
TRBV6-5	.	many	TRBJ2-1	CASSLTGALHYNEQFF	TGTGCCAGCAGTTTGACGGGGGCCCTCCACTACAATGAGCAGTTCTTC
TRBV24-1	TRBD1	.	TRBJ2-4	CATVEGTGKNIQYF	TGTGCCACCGTGGAGGGGACAGGGAAAAACATTCAGTACTTC
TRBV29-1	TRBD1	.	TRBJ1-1	CSVPRDSFVNTEAFF	TGCAGCGTCCCCCGGGACAGCTTTGTGAACACTGAAGCTTTCTTT
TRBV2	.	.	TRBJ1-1	CASSGPPHRQEETEAFF	TGTGCCAGCAGTGGACCGCCCCACCGACAGGAGGAAACTGAAGCTTTCTTT
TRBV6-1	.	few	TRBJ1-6	CASRPPGANSPLHF	TGTGCCAGCAGGCCCCCCGGGGCTAATTCACCCCTCCACTTT
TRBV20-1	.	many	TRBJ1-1	CSARVGSTEAFF	TGCAGTGCTAGAGTGGGGTCCACTGAAGCTTTCTTT
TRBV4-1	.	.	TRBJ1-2	CASSQERTRGYTF	TGCGCCAGCAGCCAAGAAAGGACAAGAGGCTACACCTTC
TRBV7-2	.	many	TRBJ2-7	CASSLLMYNSYEQYF	TGTGCCAGCAGCTTATTAATGTACAACTCCTACGAGCAGTACTTC
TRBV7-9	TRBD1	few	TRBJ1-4	CASSERGQANEKLFF	TGTGCCAGCAGCGAAAGGGGGCAGGCTAATGAAAAACTGTTTTTT
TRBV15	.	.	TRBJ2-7	CATSRDRRDEQYF	TGTGCCACCAGCAGAGATCGAAGGGACGAGCAGTACTTC
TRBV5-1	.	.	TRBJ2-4	CASSLERGNRDIQYF	TGCGCCAGCAGCTTGGAACGGGGAAATCGTGACATTCAGTACTTC
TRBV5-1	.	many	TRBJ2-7	CASSLGARYEQYF	TGCGCCAGCAGCTTAGGGGCAAGGTACGAGCAGTACTTC
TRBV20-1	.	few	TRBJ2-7	CSARGDGGSYEQYF	TGCAGTGCTAGGGGGGACGGGGGCTCCTACGAGCAGTACTTC
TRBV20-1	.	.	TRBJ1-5	CSARWGQRTNQPQHF	TGCAGTGCTAGGTGGGGGCAGAGGACTAATCAGCCCCAGCATTTT
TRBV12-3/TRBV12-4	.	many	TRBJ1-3	CASSLLVSGNTIYF	TGTGCCAGCAGTTTACTGGTCTCTGGAAACACCATATATTTT